The entry below describes one T cell receptor (beta chain). This sample stems from a study of beta chain features in type 1 diabetes. Trimming cost V 6 bases and J 10 bases; bases outside gene matches: 9. CDR1 MNHNY and CDR2 SVGAGI come from the germline V gene (reference sequence). The CDR3 is made up of 13 amino acids. Of the isolated RNA, all was reverse transcribed, and so the sequenced material was expressed TCRB transcripts. The method was immunoSEQ multiplex PCR; TCRdb's version includes in-frame clones alone and lacks a portion of them. The sample shows about 370,000 clones, roughly 15% of them seen only once.

The source material was naive CD4+ T cells from blood. This TCR was recovered from a woman aged 18-29 years in good health. The chain carries TRBV6-6 and TRBJ2-1, with 7 bases matching TRBD2. The CDR3 loop reads CASSPLALKEQFF. The DNA for the CDR3 is TGTGCCAGCAGCCCACTAGCGTTAAAAGAGCAGTTCTTC.